These 12 T cell receptor beta chains came from one sample sequenced in a study of tumor-infiltrating lymphocytes in primary liver carcinoma. Scientists recovered RNA and DNA together from about 21-30 mg of unsorted bulk tissue. Synthesis of TCR beta cDNA was carried out from around 540 ng total RNA with a constant-region primer. ARM-PCR, slightly modified, supplied the TCR beta libraries through three nested multiplex PCR rounds. A C-beta reverse primer was combined with TRBV1-TRBV30 forward primers in the first two PCR rounds, and each round had around 11 cycles. TCRdb reprocessed the multiplex PCR reads via MiXCR and lists one record per CDR3 protein. The data show tens of thousands of distinct CDR3 sequences, 71% seen once. The sequenced material came from liver tumor tissue from sampling region 5. Stated subset: tumor region T5, tumor centre. Every receptor here comes from a man aged 35 to 55 with primary liver carcinoma and hepatitis B virus infection.

About this clonotype: Relative to the germline gene, one junction end is altered; a read error may explain this. The CDR3 spells CVSSYDAQEAQYF. In DNA form, the CDR3 reads TGTGTCAGCAGTTACGACGCCCAAGAGGCCCAGTACTTC. The V gene is TRBV6-2 or TRBV6-3, the J gene TRBJ2-5, with D unclear. Germline assignment: CDR1 MNHEY and CDR2 SVGEGT. The CDR3 is made up of 13 amino acids.

A word on this clonotype: At one end the junction does not follow the germline gene, possibly because of a read error. This chain joins TRBV6-5 and TRBJ2-6, with 8 nucleotides matching TRBD1. The germline V gene has CDR1 MNHEY and CDR2 SVGAGI. CDR3 length: 18 residues. The CDR3 is CANSLWTGMKAGAEVLTF. As DNA, the CDR3 is TGTGCCAACAGTCTTTGGACAGGGATGAAAGCTGGGGCCGAGGTCCTGACTTTC.

The count of this clonotype is one. A much more abundant neighbour one base away suggests this may be a read error. The CDR3 DNA reads TGTGTCTGGAGGGTCCCCGGGGGAGAGCAGTTCTTC. Its protein is CVWRVPGGEQFF. The chain recombines TRBV30 with TRBJ2-1; tentative D call: TRBD2 (6 bases). The CDR3 extends over 12 amino acids. Per germline, CDR1 GTSNPN and CDR2 SVGIG (reference sequence).

V is TRBV20-1 and J is TRBJ1-3; D gene uncertain. V was trimmed by 3 bases and J by 0 bases, leaving 3 bases between them. Germline values: CDR1 DFQATT, CDR2 SNEGSKA (reference sequence). The CDR3 length is 12 residues. In DNA, the CDR3 is TGCAGTGCTAGCAGCTCTGGAAACACCATATATTTT. It yields the protein CSASSSGNTIYF.

Comment on this clonotype: A much larger clone lies a single base off, so this may be a read error. The CDR3 ends on some other residue instead of the conserved phenylalanine or tryptophan, so this is likely a read error. The rearrangement joins TRBV20-1 to TRBJ1-1; D may be TRBD1 (6 bases). This CDR3 has 15 amino acids. Germline V gene data show CDR1 as DFQATT and CDR2 as SNEGSKA (reference sequence). The V end was cut by 3 bases, the J end by 1 base, with 15 bases between. CDR3 sequence: CSASPPGQRNTEAFY. CDR3 DNA sequence: TGCAGTGCTAGTCCACCGGGACAAAGGAACACTGAAGCTTTCTAT.

The rearrangement joins TRBV4-2 to TRBJ2-3, with D possibly being TRBD2 (6 bases). The CDR3 totals 13 residues. Trimming stripped 10 bases from V and 4 bases from J, with 15 bases between. Looked up from germline, CDR1 is LGHNA and CDR2 is YNFKEQ. The CDR3 reads CANGQGEADTQYF. The CDR3 nucleotides read TGTGCCAACGGCCAAGGGGAGGCAGATACGCAGTATTTT.

With regard to this clonotype: A read error is possible here, since a much larger clone lies one base away. V and J are TRBV5-1 and TRBJ2-1, with TRBD1 as a possible D gene (6 bases). The CDR3 totals 15 residues. Per germline, CDR1 SGHRS and CDR2 YFSETQ. The CDR3 protein is CASSLSVTRDNGQFF. Here the CDR3 DNA reads TGCGCCAGCAGCCTGAGTGTGACCCGGGACAATGGGCAGTTCTTC.

On this clonotype: This CDR3 is missing its conserved last phenylalanine or tryptophan, likely due to a read error. V usage is TRBV4-1 and J usage is TRBJ2-1; D unresolved. V lost 0 bases to trimming and J lost 0 bases, with 12 bases between them. The CDR3 has 17 amino acids. Per the germline V gene, CDR1 is MGHRA and CDR2 is YSYEKL. CDR3 sequence (DNA): TGCGCCAGCAGCCAAGATAGGTCGGGTAGCTCCTACAATGAGCAGTTCTCC. Encoded protein: CASSQDRSGSSYNEQFS.

The chain couples TRBV28 to TRBJ1-1; possibly TRBD1 for D (5 bases). The CDR3 runs 14 residues. CDR1 is MDHEN, CDR2 SYDVKM, per germline. The CDR3 DNA reads as TGTGTCAGTCACAGCCGGGGGTCGAACACTGAAGCTTTCTTT. Protein sequence: CVSHSRGSNTEAFF. Combining the CDR3 with reference TRBV28 and TRBJ1-1 gives the whole variable domain DVKVTQSSRYLVKRTGEKVFLECVQDMDHENMFWYRQDPGLGLRLIYFSYDVKMKEKGDIPEGYSVSREKKERFSLILESASTNQTSMYLCVSHSRGSNTEAFFGQGTRLTVV.

As concerns this clonotype: An end of the junction does not agree with germline; a read error may underlie this. The rearrangement links TRBV28 to TRBJ2-3, with 11 bases lining up with TRBD1. The CDR3 sequence is 15 residues long. The germline V gene encodes CDR1 MDHEN and CDR2 SYDVKM. This chain's CDR3 is CASSTGQGETETQYF. CDR3 coding DNA: TGTGCCAGTAGTACGGGACAGGGGGAAACAGAAACGCAGTATTTT.

Notes on this clonotype: A junction boundary mismatches the germline segment, possibly from a read error. The chain is built from TRBV4-1 and TRBJ2-2; 8 bases align to TRBD2. The CDR3 has 17 amino acids. Germline V CDR1 and CDR2: MGHRA, YSYEKL. CDR3 in DNA: TGCGCCAGCAGCCAACCCGATAGCGGGACGAATACCGGGGATCTGTTTTTT. It is translated as CASSQPDSGTNTGDLFF.

In regard to this clonotype: The junction departs from germline at one end; a sequencing error may be responsible. V and J are TRBV11-2 and TRBJ2-7; D is possibly TRBD2 (5 bases). This CDR3 spans 14 amino acids. The germline CDR1 and CDR2 sequences are SGHAT and FQNNGV. In DNA form, the CDR3 reads TGTGCCGGCAGGACGGGGTCGAGCTACTACGAGCGGTACTTC. Translation: CAGRTGSSYYERYF.